The rows below give T cell receptor beta chains drawn from one sample of a study of T-cell reconstitution after alpha-beta-depleted transplantation in children. TCRdb re-derived calls from the PCR reads in MiXCR, one entry per CDR3 protein. The sample has about 610,000 distinct CDR3 sequences; roughly a tenth are singletons. The sample was PBMCs from the stem cell graft donor, taken from the stem cell graft. The receptors stem from a human donor who donated a stem cell graft to a child with acute myeloid leukemia. Both conserved end residues are part of each CDR3. D genes are given only for firm matches. The size field is filled for only some rows; it gives once, few, many or a size class.

CDR3aa	CDR3nt	abundance	v_gene	j_gene	d_gene
CASSQTPGYGETQYF	TGTGCCAGCAGCCAAACCCCGGGTTACGGGGAGACCCAGTACTTC	few	TRBV14	TRBJ2-5	.
CASSVRTSGKTDTQYF	TGTGCCAGCAGTGTCCGGACTAGCGGGAAAACAGATACGCAGTATTTT	.	TRBV6-1	TRBJ2-3	TRBD2
CASRQGVTGELFF	TGTGCCTCCCGCCAGGGGGTTACCGGGGAGCTGTTTTTT	few	TRBV28	TRBJ2-2	TRBD1
CAWSAGGDTDTQYF	TGTGCCTGGAGTGCGGGCGGAGACACAGATACGCAGTATTTT	.	TRBV30	TRBJ2-3	.
CSVVMGQFLREQYF	TGCAGCGTTGTTATGGGACAGTTCCTACGGGAGCAGTACTTC	.	TRBV29-1	TRBJ2-7	TRBD1
CASSEVSPYEQYF	TGTGCCAGCAGTGAAGTGAGTCCATACGAGCAGTACTTC	many	TRBV2	TRBJ2-7	.
CAWNRGSGNTIYF	TGTGCCTGGAATCGGGGATCAGGAAACACCATATATTTT	many	TRBV30	TRBJ1-3	.
CASSGGLAGDEQYF	TGTGCCAGCAGTGGGGGTCTAGCGGGAGACGAGCAGTACTTC	.	TRBV2	TRBJ2-7	TRBD2
CASTELGGLNEQFF	TGTGCCAGCACCGAATTGGGGGGGCTCAATGAGCAGTTCTTC	.	TRBV12-3/TRBV12-4	TRBJ2-1	.
CASSYLQDSNQPQHF	TGTGCCAGCAGTTACCTCCAAGATAGCAATCAGCCCCAGCATTTT	.	TRBV6-2/TRBV6-3	TRBJ1-5	.
CASSQVPGTQYF	TGTGCCAGCAGCCAAGTGCCCGGTACGCAGTATTTT	.	TRBV14	TRBJ2-3	.
CASSRAGSSYNEQFF	TGTGCCAGCAGTAGAGCGGGAAGCTCCTACAATGAGCAGTTCTTC	many	TRBV28	TRBJ2-1	TRBD2
CASSGKAGSYNEQFF	TGCGCCAGCAGCGGAAAAGCGGGTTCCTACAATGAGCAGTTCTTC	many	TRBV5-1	TRBJ2-1	.
CAISSREETQYF	TGTGCCATCAGTTCCCGGGAAGAGACCCAGTACTTC	many	TRBV10-3	TRBJ2-5	.
CASSLLGMGSEQYF	TGTGCCAGCAGCTTACTGGGGATGGGAAGCGAGCAGTACTTC	few	TRBV7-2	TRBJ2-7	.
CSATSSRVLAGALDEQYF	TGCAGTGCTACCTCCTCGCGTGTGCTAGCAGGAGCGCTCGACGAGCAGTACTTC	.	TRBV20-1	TRBJ2-7	.
CASSFSGRSIETQYF	TGTGCCAGCAGTTTTAGCGGGAGATCGATTGAGACCCAGTACTTC	few	TRBV12-3/TRBV12-4	TRBJ2-5	TRBD2
CSVRNTPTNEKLFF	TGCAGCGTTCGCAACACGCCAACTAATGAAAAACTGTTTTTT	.	TRBV29-1	TRBJ1-4	.
CSVDGWFMNTEAFF	TGCAGCGTTGACGGGTGGTTTATGAACACTGAAGCTTTCTTT	.	TRBV29-1	TRBJ1-1	.
CGVRGLAEEQFF	TGCGGCGTTAGAGGACTAGCGGAAGAGCAGTTCTTC	once	TRBV29-1	TRBJ2-1	TRBD2
CSASPPSGSTDTQYF	TGCAGTGCTAGCCCCCCTAGCGGGAGCACAGATACGCAGTATTTT	few	TRBV20-1	TRBJ2-3	TRBD2
CASSVSPAGGSYNEQFF	TGTGCCAGCAGCGTATCCCCAGCGGGGGGGTCCTACAATGAGCAGTTCTTC	few	TRBV9	TRBJ2-1	TRBD2
CASSLAVGVPIYGYTF	TGTGCCAGCAGCTTAGCGGTGGGGGTCCCGATCTATGGCTACACCTTC	.	TRBV7-9	TRBJ1-2	.
CSVNAGFQETQYF	TGCAGTGTAAACGCGGGGTTTCAAGAGACCCAGTACTTC	.	TRBV20-1	TRBJ2-5	.
CASSTQLSRRLAGGNEQFF	TGCGCCAGCAGCACACAATTAAGCCGTCGACTAGCGGGAGGCAATGAGCAGTTCTTC	.	TRBV5-1	TRBJ2-1	TRBD2
CASSPSGGPTPEAFF	TGCGCCAGCAGCCCGTCAGGGGGGCCAACCCCTGAAGCTTTCTTT	few	TRBV5-1	TRBJ1-1	TRBD1
CASGGAGEAKNIQYF	TGTGCCAGTGGAGGAGCGGGAGAGGCCAAAAACATTCAGTACTTC	few	TRBV6-1	TRBJ2-4	TRBD2
CASSRRDRGAYNQPQHF	TGTGCCAGCAGCCGTCGAGACAGGGGGGCCTACAATCAGCCCCAGCATTTT	.	TRBV21-1	TRBJ1-5	.
CASSSLTSGRPGDTQYF	TGTGCCAGCAGCTCTTTGACTAGCGGGAGGCCCGGGGATACGCAGTATTTT	many	TRBV7-3	TRBJ2-3	TRBD2
CSVIPPGFYNEQFF	TGCAGCGTTATACCACCAGGGTTCTACAATGAGCAGTTCTTC	many	TRBV29-1	TRBJ2-1	.
CASSFTPTSARAQYF	TGTGCCAGCAGCTTCACCCCCACTAGCGCCAGGGCCCAGTACTTC	.	TRBV7-3	TRBJ2-5	TRBD2